The following is a T cell receptor (beta chain) sequence with its context. Its matching antigen is unknown. Mismatch with germline at one junction end may stem from a read error. This sample is part of a study of cytomegalovirus exposure and HLA in healthy donors. Study observations and caveats: Compared with the approximately 670-donor mean, an Asian-associated ancestry cluster reportedly had fewer N-insertions, according to a later analysis. A further, later analysis showed that HLA-associated TCR beta chains (compared with equally common others) were more clonally expanded.

The primer mix had 60 Vbeta and 13 Jbeta primers. Profiling relied on immunoSEQ multiplex PCR, and the TCRdb table lists in-frame clones only, not all of them. This sample carries around 150,000 clones, around 63% of them seen once, and the ten largest clones take around 1.6%. This sequence originates from a human donor in good health. Material for sequencing was PBMCs.

DNA of the CDR3: TGTGCCAACTCACTCGGACAGGGGAGGTACGAGCAGTACTTC. Translating gives CANSLGQGRYEQYF. This chain connects TRBV18 to TRBJ2-7; TRBD1 agrees at 9 bases. The CDR3 extends over 14 amino acids. Germline V lookup: CDR1 KGHSH, CDR2 LQKENI.